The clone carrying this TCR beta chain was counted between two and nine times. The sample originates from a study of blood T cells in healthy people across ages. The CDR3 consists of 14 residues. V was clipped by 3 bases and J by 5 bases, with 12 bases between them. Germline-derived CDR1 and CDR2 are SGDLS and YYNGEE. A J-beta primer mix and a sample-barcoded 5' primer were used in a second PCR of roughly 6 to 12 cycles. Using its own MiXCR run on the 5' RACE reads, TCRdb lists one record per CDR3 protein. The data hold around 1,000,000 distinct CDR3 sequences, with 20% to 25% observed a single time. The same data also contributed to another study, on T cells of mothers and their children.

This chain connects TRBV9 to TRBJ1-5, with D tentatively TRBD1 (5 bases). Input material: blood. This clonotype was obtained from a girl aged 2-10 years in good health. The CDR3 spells CASSGTPGDQPQHF. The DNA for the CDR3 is TGTGCCAGCAGCGGAACTCCGGGGGATCAGCCCCAGCATTTT.